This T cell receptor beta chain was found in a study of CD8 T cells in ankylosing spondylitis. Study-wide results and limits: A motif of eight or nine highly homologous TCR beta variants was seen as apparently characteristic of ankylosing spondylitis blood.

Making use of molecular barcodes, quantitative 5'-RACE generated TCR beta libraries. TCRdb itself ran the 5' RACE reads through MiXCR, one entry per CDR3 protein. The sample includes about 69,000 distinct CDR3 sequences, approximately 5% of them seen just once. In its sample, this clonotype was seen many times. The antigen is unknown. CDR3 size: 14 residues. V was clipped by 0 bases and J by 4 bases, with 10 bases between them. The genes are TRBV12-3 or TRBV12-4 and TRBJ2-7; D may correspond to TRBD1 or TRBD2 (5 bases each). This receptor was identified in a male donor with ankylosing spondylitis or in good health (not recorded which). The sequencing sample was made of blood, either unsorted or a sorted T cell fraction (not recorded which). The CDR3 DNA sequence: TGTGCCAGCAGTTTAGCGGGGACGCAATACGAGCAGTACTTC. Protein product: CASSLAGTQYEQYF.